This TCR beta chain was recorded in a study of cytomegalovirus exposure and HLA in healthy donors. General study points: Previously analyzed data showed that most TCR beta V segments were productive at a frequency of about 87% or about 30%. Reports showed the classifier diagnosing cytomegalovirus status with high specificity and sensitivity. The investigators catalogued some 160 TCR beta chains as cytomegalovirus-associated. It was assumed in the presence/absence analyses that sequencing depth was roughly uniform across donors.

Both 60 Vbeta primers and 13 Jbeta primers went into the PCR. TCRdb keeps only in-frame clones here, not all; method: immunoSEQ multiplex PCR. This table has over 90,000 clones, about 73% appearing once. The CDR3 totals 15 residues. Per germline, CDR1 MDHEN and CDR2 SYDVKM. Trimming took 7 bases from V and 3 from J; bases not matched to a gene: 9. Remarks on this clone: Its specificity is unknown.

The rearrangement joins TRBV28 to TRBJ1-5; 7 nucleotides agree with TRBD1. This sequence was found in a woman between 45 and 65 years old in good health and CMV-seropositive. Sequenced sample: PBMCs. CDR3 residues: CASTQTGAYNQPQHF. The CDR3, as DNA: TGTGCCAGCACCCAAACAGGGGCCTACAATCAGCCCCAGCATTTT.